Below, 30 T cell receptor beta chains from the same sample are listed, as sequenced in a study of high-grade serous ovarian cancer treatment subgroups (dated by TCRdb to the early 2020s). Library creation used the immunoSEQ multiplex PCR assay. TCRdb took this table from immuneACCESS and kept in-frame rearrangements with V and J called. Such tables lack part of the clones; where checked against another copy, unresolved V genes explain under half of the gap, and the rest is unexplained. The sample data list around 27,000 clones, and about 86% of these were observed just once. Under 2.5% of the sample lies in the top ten. Tumor samples were collected prior to definitive surgery or chemotherapy. Sample: tumor tissue. The receptors derive from a human donor with high-grade serous ovarian cancer.

The V gene is TRBV9, the J gene TRBJ2-1, with D maybe TRBD2 (5 bases). Trimming shortened V by 0 bases and J by 0 bases, and 7 bases separated the two germline ends. The CDR3 covers 15 residues. Germline assignment: CDR1 SGDLS and CDR2 YYNGEE. The DNA of the CDR3 is TGTGCCAGCAGCGTAGGGGAGAGCTCCTACAATGAGCAGTTCTTC. Translating gives CASSVGESSYNEQFF.

The chain carries TRBV4-2 and TRBJ2-7; the D call may be TRBD1 or TRBD2 (5 bases each). Germline CDR1 LGHNA, CDR2 YNFKEQ. V was shortened by 0 bases and J by 4 bases, with 7 bases between the two germline ends. The CDR3 is 13 amino acids. CDR3 coding DNA: TGTGCCAGCAGCCAAGAGAGGGGATACGAGCAGTACTTC. Protein sequence: CASSQERGYEQYF.

V and J are TRBV14 and TRBJ2-3; D possibly corresponds to TRBD2 (5 bases). Germline V gives CDR1 SGHDN, CDR2 FVKESK. The V end was cut by 3 bases, the J end by 2 bases, with 12 bases between. This CDR3 region has 15 residues. CDR3 residues: CASSQNSVPTDTQYF. In DNA form, the CDR3 reads TGTGCCAGCAGCCAGAATAGCGTACCCACAGATACGCAGTATTTT.

V gene TRBV27 combines with J gene TRBJ2-2; D gene ambiguous. The CDR3 consists of 14 residues. V lost 1 base and J 0 bases, leaving 3 bases between the germline ends. Germline V gene data show CDR1 as MNHEY and CDR2 as SMNVEV (reference sequence). CDR3: CASSLYANTGELFF. The DNA of the CDR3 is TGTGCCAGCAGTTTATACGCGAACACCGGGGAGCTGTTTTTT.

The J gene is TRBJ1-1, the V gene TRBV6-5, with 10 positions matching TRBD1. The CDR3 has 14 residues. Germline values: CDR1 MNHEY, CDR2 SVGAGI. V was pared by 5 bases and J by 4 bases, with 4 bases of the junction left unmatched. For the CDR3, the DNA is TGTGCCAGCAGTCGACAGGGGGCTAGCACTGAAGCTTTCTTT. Protein: CASSRQGASTEAFF.

The chain employs TRBV6-5 and TRBJ1-1, with 10 bases fitting TRBD1. V shed 3 bases, J shed 6 bases, and the junction held 10 bases outside the gene matches. The CDR3 is 16 amino acids. Germline V gene lookup returns CDR1 MNHEY and CDR2 SVGAGI. The CDR3 DNA follows: TGTGCCAGCAGTTATCGGACAGGGGGAACGATGGCTGAAGCTTTCTTT. Its translation is CASSYRTGGTMAEAFF.

The chain has TRBV5-1 and TRBJ2-2, with D unresolved. V shed 5 bases and J shed 4 bases, with 9 bases lying between them. The CDR3 is made up of 13 amino acids. The germline CDR1 and CDR2 sequences are SGHRS and YFSETQ. The CDR3 is CASRVDSTGELFF. The CDR3 DNA sequence: TGCGCCAGCAGAGTGGATTCCACCGGGGAGCTGTTTTTT. The whole variable domain, remainder taken from reference TRBV5-1 and TRBJ2-2, is KAGVTQTPRYLIKTRGQQVTLSCSPISGHRSVSWYQQTPGQGLQFLFEYFSETQRNKGNFPGRFSGRQFSNSRSEMNVSTLELGDSALYLCASRVDSTGELFFGEGSRLTVL.

V usage is TRBV2 and J usage is TRBJ1-2; the D is unclear. V lost 3 bases to trimming and J lost 5 bases, with 7 bases between them. This CDR3 has 12 residues. Germline loops: CDR1 SNHLY, CDR2 FYNNEI. Here the CDR3 DNA reads TGTGCCAGCAGTGAGTGGGGTTATGGCTACACCTTC. This codes for CASSEWGYGYTF.

The chain carries TRBV5-1 and TRBJ1-5; D remains unclear. V was pared by 0 bases and J by 0 bases, with 1 base between. The CDR3 contains 13 residues. Germline loops: CDR1 SGHRS, CDR2 YFSETQ. CDR3 sequence (DNA): TGCGCCAGCAGCTTGGATAGCAATCAGCCCCAGCATTTT. This sequence encodes CASSLDSNQPQHF.

This clone is classed as medium-sized. This chain uses TRBV12-5 with TRBJ2-2; 9 bases are a match to TRBD1. The CDR3 consists of 17 residues. Per the germline V gene, CDR1 is LGHNT and CDR2 is FRNRAP. V lost 5 bases, J lost 4 bases, and 11 bases stayed unmatched. The CDR3 region is CASGPIPGDRVTGELFF. CDR3 nucleotides: TGTGCTAGTGGTCCCATCCCGGGGGACAGGGTCACCGGGGAGCTGTTTTTT.

This chain links TRBV11-2 with TRBJ2-7; D possibly matches TRBD1 or TRBD2 (5 bases each). Germline V CDR1 and CDR2: SGHAT, FQNNGV. The CDR3 length is 17 residues. The V and J ends lost 1 base and 6 bases respectively, with 22 bases between them. CDR3 protein: CASSLATPRGPRAEQYF. CDR3 in DNA: TGTGCCAGCAGCTTAGCCACCCCCCGGGGCCCGAGGGCCGAGCAGTACTTC.

CDR3 sequence: CASSDVSGTRAGDTQYF. CDR3 coding DNA: TGCGCCAGCAGTGACGTGAGTGGCACACGAGCGGGAGATACGCAGTATTTT. The chain links TRBV10-1 to TRBJ2-3, with D tentatively TRBD2 (6 bases). Germline values: CDR1 WNHNN, CDR2 SYGVQD (reference sequence). The CDR3 spans 17 residues. The germline V and J ends were trimmed by 3 bases and 5 bases, with 21 bases remaining between them.

V is TRBV18 and J is TRBJ2-2; 7 bases are a match to TRBD1. The V and J ends lost 8 bases and 3 bases, in that order; junction bases with no gene match: 3. The germline V gene encodes CDR1 KGHSH and CDR2 LQKENI. This CDR3 is built from 13 residues. The CDR3 spells CASKGADTGELFF. The CDR3 nucleotides read TGTGCCAGCAAGGGGGCCGACACCGGGGAGCTGTTTTTT.

The chain links TRBV6-1 to TRBJ2-7; maybe TRBD1 (5 bases). This CDR3 contains 12 residues. Deletions cut 6 bases from V and 1 base from J, with 7 bases between. Germline V gene data show CDR1 as MNHNS and CDR2 as SASEGT. The CDR3 is CASRRGSYEQYF. The CDR3 DNA is TGTGCCAGCAGAAGGGGATCCTACGAGCAGTACTTC.

The rearrangement uses TRBV19 and TRBJ1-3, with a tentative D call TRBD1 (5 bases). The CDR3 spans 15 residues. V was shortened by 3 bases and J by 2 bases, with 11 bases between the two germline ends. Germline values: CDR1 LNHDA, CDR2 SQIVND (reference sequence). CDR3 protein: CASSIGRATGNTIYF. DNA of the CDR3: TGTGCCAGTAGTATTGGCAGGGCGACTGGAAACACCATATATTTT.

Written as DNA, the CDR3 is TGTGCCAGCAGCTTACTAGGTAGCGGGCACAATGAGCAGTTCTTC. Encoded protein: CASSLLGSGHNEQFF. The rearrangement links TRBV7-3 to TRBJ2-1; 7 nucleotides match TRBD2. The CDR3 is 15 residues long. Germline CDR1 reads SGHTA; CDR2 reads FQGTGA. The V and J ends lost 2 bases and 5 bases, in that order; junction bases with no gene match: 6.

This chain links TRBV28 with TRBJ1-4; no firm D call. The V end lost 5 bases, the J end lost 10 bases, and 17 bases lay between the germline ends. Germline V gene sequence: CDR1 MDHEN, CDR2 SYDVKM. The CDR3 contains 14 residues. Here the CDR3 DNA reads TGTGCCAGCAGTATTGGGGAGGGCCCCGTAAAACTGTTTTTT. The encoded protein is CASSIGEGPVKLFF.

V and J are TRBV28 and TRBJ2-3; D perhaps matches TRBD2 (5 bases). This CDR3 has 16 residues. Germline assignment: CDR1 MDHEN and CDR2 SYDVKM. Trimming shortened V by 5 bases and J by 1 base, and 16 bases separated the two germline ends. In DNA, the CDR3 is TGTGCCAGCAGTCCCCGGGGAGCGGAACGCACAGATACGCAGTATTTT. It translates to CASSPRGAERTDTQYF. Full variable domain (outside the CDR3, taken from reference TRBV28 and TRBJ2-3): DVKVTQSSRYLVKRTGEKVFLECVQDMDHENMFWYRQDPGLGLRLIYFSYDVKMKEKGDIPEGYSVSREKKERFSLILESASTNQTSMYLCASSPRGAERTDTQYFGPGTRLTVL.

This clone was seen only once. The rearrangement uses TRBV30 and TRBJ2-1, with TRBD2 identical over 12 bases. J was trimmed by 5 bases and V by 4 bases; bases with no gene match: 6. Per germline, CDR1 GTSNPN and CDR2 SVGIG (reference sequence). This CDR3 is 15 amino acids long. The CDR3 spells CAWTSGRASNNEQFF. CDR3 DNA: TGTGCCTGGACTAGCGGGAGGGCCAGCAACAATGAGCAGTTCTTC.

This clone was counted only a few times. The chain employs TRBV4-1 and TRBJ1-5, with no clear D. The ends were cut back, 0 bases at V and 6 bases at J, with 9 bases in the middle. This CDR3 region has 14 residues. Per the germline V gene, CDR1 is MGHRA and CDR2 is YSYEKL. CDR3 amino acids: CASSQDLTAQPQHF. For the CDR3, the DNA is TGCGCCAGCAGCCAAGATCTAACTGCTCAGCCCCAGCATTTT.

The V gene is TRBV11-3, the J gene TRBJ2-1; 8 nucleotides match TRBD1. Germline V gene lookup returns CDR1 SGHNT and CDR2 YENEEA. The CDR3 sequence is 14 residues long. With 8 bases clipped from V and 8 bases from J, the junction kept 11 bases outside the gene matches. The CDR3 loop reads CASYEWTGWHEQFF. The CDR3 DNA follows: TGTGCCAGCTACGAGTGGACAGGGTGGCATGAGCAGTTCTTC.

V gene TRBV19 combines with J gene TRBJ1-2, with D possibly TRBD1 on 5 matching bases. V lost 6 bases and J lost 8, with 13 bases in between. CDR3 size: 12 residues. Germline V gene lookup returns CDR1 LNHDA and CDR2 SQIVND (reference sequence). The DNA for the CDR3 is TGTGCCAGTAGGGACACTCCGGAGGGCTACACCTTC. Protein sequence: CASRDTPEGYTF.

V usage is TRBV5-1 and J usage is TRBJ2-5; D may be TRBD2 (6 bases). V shed 2 bases and J shed 2 bases, with 7 bases lying between them. The CDR3 consists of 13 residues. CDR1 is SGHRS, CDR2 YFSETQ, per germline. In DNA form, the CDR3 reads TGCGCCAGCAGCTTCGGGACTCAAGAGACCCAGTACTTC. This sequence encodes CASSFGTQETQYF. The whole variable domain, remainder taken from reference TRBV5-1 and TRBJ2-5, is KAGVTQTPRYLIKTRGQQVTLSCSPISGHRSVSWYQQTPGQGLQFLFEYFSETQRNKGNFPGRFSGRQFSNSRSEMNVSTLELGDSALYLCASSFGTQETQYFGPGTRLLVL.

V and J are TRBV4-2 and TRBJ2-7, with D unresolved. V lost 0 bases to trimming and J lost 3 bases, with 0 bases between them. Germline V lookup: CDR1 LGHNA, CDR2 YNFKEQ. CDR3 length: 11 amino acids. The CDR3 DNA reads as TGTGCCAGCAGCCAAGACTACGAGCAGTACTTC. Its protein is CASSQDYEQYF.

A single count supports this clone. V is TRBV2 and J is TRBJ2-7; 7 nucleotides agree with TRBD2. The V segment lost 1 base and the J segment 7 bases; nucleotides outside the gene matches: 4. Germline assignment: CDR1 SNHLY and CDR2 FYNNEI. CDR3 size: 13 residues. CDR3 protein: CASSEGREWEQYF. In DNA, the CDR3 is TGTGCCAGCAGTGAAGGGCGGGAGTGGGAGCAGTACTTC.

The chain combines TRBV7-2 with TRBJ1-1, with a possible D match to TRBD1 (5 bases). This CDR3 has 13 amino acids. In germline, CDR1 is SGHTA, CDR2 FQGNSA. V was cut by 5 bases and J by 4 bases, with 11 bases left in between. CDR3 nucleotide sequence: TGTGCCAGCAGCCTCCCCACAGGCACTGAAGCTTTCTTT. It encodes CASSLPTGTEAFF.

V gene TRBV27 combines with J gene TRBJ2-7; D is ambiguous. The CDR3 loop spans 15 amino acids. Per germline, CDR1 MNHEY and CDR2 SMNVEV (reference sequence). V lost 6 bases to trimming and J lost 1 base, with 16 bases between them. In DNA form, the CDR3 reads TGTGCCAGCAGCACCCGATCCTCCCTTTCCTACGAGCAGTACTTC. This gives the protein CASSTRSSLSYEQYF.

The V gene is TRBV29-1, the J gene TRBJ2-1; D unresolved. This CDR3 spans 13 amino acids. From germline, CDR1 is SQVTM and CDR2 ANQGSEA. V was pared by 1 base and J by 11 bases, with 15 bases between. DNA for the CDR3: TGCAGCGTTGAAGGTGGTTTGGTTGGGAAGCAGTTCTTC. As protein: CSVEGGLVGKQFF.

The chain employs TRBV11-3 and TRBJ2-5; 12 bases align to TRBD2. J gave up 7 bases and V 5 bases, and 8 bases lay outside the gene matches. The CDR3 has 15 residues. Germline CDR1 SGHNT, CDR2 YENEEA. This chain's CDR3 is CASSPTSGSLATQYF. In DNA form, the CDR3 reads TGTGCCAGCAGCCCGACTAGCGGGAGTCTTGCGACCCAGTACTTC.

This chain connects TRBV7-9 to TRBJ1-1; D is uncertain. There are 12 residues in the CDR3. V dropped 2 bases and J dropped 5 bases, with 6 bases sitting between them. The germline CDR1 and CDR2 sequences are SEHNR and FQNEAQ (reference sequence). Here the CDR3 reads CASSLLLTEAFF. CDR3 coding DNA: TGTGCCAGCAGCTTACTGCTTACTGAAGCTTTCTTT.